The clone carrying this TCR beta chain was seen repeatedly, ten times or more. Trimming cost V 6 bases and J 1 base, with 12 bases left between them. Germline loops: CDR1 SGHAT, CDR2 FQNNGV. The CDR3 sequence is 14 residues long. The TCR beta CDR3 regions underwent amplification using RNA transcripts as the source. TCR CDR3 underwent first-round RT-PCR with the HTBI primer set. TCRdb reanalysed the multiplex PCR reads using MiXCR and keeps one entry per CDR3 protein. The sample has over 250,000 distinct CDR3 sequences; 20% to 30% are singletons. This sample was included in a study of T cells in Graves' hyperthyroidism and ophthalmopathy.

The V and J genes are TRBV11-2 and TRBJ2-5; D might be TRBD1 (7 bases). This TCR derives from a middle-aged man with Graves' hyperthyroidism that later progressed to Graves' ophthalmopathy. The sequenced sample consisted of blood. CDR3 sequence reads: CASRLEGAQETQYF. The CDR3 bases are TGTGCCAGCAGGCTGGAGGGGGCCCAAGAGACCCAGTACTTC.